These 15 T cell receptor beta chains share one sample of origin, sequenced in a study of blood T cell repertoires in COVID-19 (dated by TCRdb to about 2020). Receptor amplification or capture employed the immunoSEQ multiplex PCR assay. The source is immuneACCESS, and TCRdb retained only in-frame sequences with V and J called. Part of the clones is not carried over; for the studies checked, unresolved V genes explain less than half of this, and the remainder is unexplained. Within this sample are around 140,000 clones, with roughly nine tenths of them counted one time only. Approximately 10% of the sample goes to the ten largest clones. The specimen was peripheral blood. The source is a woman in her 70s with COVID-19, enrolled during active disease.

The chain joins TRBV6-2 or TRBV6-3 to TRBJ2-1; D gene unclear. Per the germline V gene, CDR1 is MNHEY and CDR2 is SVGEGT. The CDR3 is 13 amino acids. V dropped 2 bases and J dropped 6 bases, with 8 bases sitting between them. The CDR3 DNA sequence: TGTGCCAGCAGTTACCCAGCGAGCAATGAGCAGTTCTTC. It translates to CASSYPASNEQFF.

In its sample, this clone was seen once. The chain employs TRBV5-1 and TRBJ2-7, with TRBD1 as a possible D gene (6 bases). V lost 0 bases to trimming and J lost 5 bases, with 15 bases between them. Looked up from germline, CDR1 is SGHRS and CDR2 is YFSETQ. The CDR3 covers 15 residues. CDR3 residues: CASSLAGAGVNEQYF. The CDR3 DNA reads as TGCGCCAGCAGCTTGGCCGGGGCAGGGGTCAACGAGCAGTACTTC.

The rearrangement joins TRBV28 to TRBJ1-2; possible D gene TRBD1, 5 bases. The CDR3 sequence is 15 residues long. The germline V gene encodes CDR1 MDHEN and CDR2 SYDVKM. Between the trimmed V and J ends, which lost 3 bases and 4 bases, there was a span of 15 bases. The CDR3: CASSLSGGWVYGYTF. The CDR3 coding sequence is TGTGCCAGCAGTTTGTCGGGGGGGTGGGTCTATGGCTACACCTTC.

The CDR3 spells CASSLSPYRVVNQPQHF. In nucleotides, the CDR3 is TGTGCCAGCAGTTTATCCCCCTACAGGGTGGTCAATCAGCCCCAGCATTTT. The chain combines TRBV28 with TRBJ1-5; D is perhaps TRBD1 (6 bases). The CDR3 spans 17 residues. Trimming took 1 base from V and 3 from J, leaving 16 bases between them. Germline lookup yields CDR1 MDHEN and CDR2 SYDVKM.

This clone was recorded only once. The chain recombines TRBV29-1 with TRBJ1-4; TRBD1 matches at 9 bases. V gave up 5 bases and J gave up 0 bases; unmatched junction bases: 10. The CDR3 sequence is 17 residues long. Germline-derived CDR1 and CDR2 are SQVTM and ANQGSEA. The CDR3 bases are TGCAGCGTTCTGGAGACAGGGGGTCCTTCAACTAATGAAAAACTGTTTTTT. Translation gives CSVLETGGPSTNEKLFF.

The V gene is TRBV3-1 (or the pseudogene TRBV3-2), the J gene TRBJ1-1; the D gene is possibly TRBD1 (5 bases). CDR1 is LGHDT and CDR2 is YNNKEL in the germline V gene (reference sequence). Deletions cut 4 bases from V and 8 bases from J, with 14 bases between. The CDR3 is made up of 13 amino acids. The CDR3 nucleotides read TGTGCCAGCAGCCCTGGGGAGGGGAACGAAGCTTTCTTT. It codes for CASSPGEGNEAFF.

This clone was counted a single time. The chain couples TRBV3-1 (or the pseudogene TRBV3-2) to TRBJ1-5; D is unresolved. Trimming took off 4 bases at V and 4 bases at J, with 5 bases between the two ends. The CDR3 sequence is 12 residues long. Germline assignment: CDR1 LGHDT and CDR2 YNNKEL (reference sequence). The CDR3 protein is CASSLLNQPQHF. Here the CDR3 DNA reads TGTGCCAGCAGCCTCCTGAATCAGCCCCAGCATTTT.

This chain joins TRBV12-2 and TRBJ2-2; TRBD2, as called in the table, went unchecked against the DNA. TRBV12-2 is reported as a pseudogene. The CDR3 consists of 16 residues. CDR3 sequence reads: CASRRRTSGESGELFF. CDR3 in DNA: TGTGCAAGTCGCCGCCGGACTAGCGGGGAGAGCGGGGAGCTGTTTTTT.

The genes are TRBV19 and TRBJ1-1, with no clear D. Germline assignment: CDR1 LNHDA and CDR2 SQIVND (reference sequence). V lost 3 bases, J lost 7 bases, and 12 bases lay in between. This CDR3 spans 13 amino acids. CDR3 in DNA: TGTGCCAGTAGTATTGACGTAGGGAGTGAAGCTTTCTTT. This codes for CASSIDVGSEAFF.

The chain combines TRBV27 with TRBJ1-5; weak D call: TRBD1 (5 bases). Trimming took off 7 bases at V and 7 bases at J, with 14 bases between the two ends. This CDR3 contains 13 residues. Per germline, CDR1 MNHEY and CDR2 SMNVEV (reference sequence). The CDR3 reads CASIPQGQQPQHF. In DNA form, the CDR3 reads TGTGCCAGCATTCCGCAGGGCCAACAGCCCCAGCATTTT.

The chain is built from TRBV5-6 and TRBJ1-5; D not resolved. Germline assignment: CDR1 SGHDT and CDR2 YYEEEE. The CDR3 loop spans 15 amino acids. V lost 2 bases and J lost 1, with 10 bases in between. In DNA, the CDR3 is TGTGCCAGCAGCTTAAGCCCGTTAAGCAATCAGCCCCAGCATTTT. Translation: CASSLSPLSNQPQHF.

This clone turned up a few times. The chain uses TRBV19 and TRBJ2-2; tentatively, D is TRBD1 (6 bases). Germline CDR1 reads LNHDA; CDR2 reads SQIVND (reference sequence). The CDR3 length is 14 residues. The ends were cut back, 5 bases at V and 0 bases at J, with 7 bases in the middle. Here the CDR3 DNA reads TGTGCCAGTAGTCAGGGGCCGAACACCGGGGAGCTGTTTTTT. Translating it yields CASSQGPNTGELFF.

The chain carries TRBV5-5 and TRBJ2-1, with TRBD2 as a possible D gene (6 bases). The CDR3 length is 16 residues. Germline V gives CDR1 SGHKS, CDR2 YYEKEE (reference sequence). The V end lost 6 bases, the J end lost 0 bases, and 16 bases lay between the germline ends. CDR3 in amino acids: CASIPSGVSSYNEQFF. CDR3 DNA sequence: TGTGCCAGCATCCCGTCGGGGGTCAGCTCCTACAATGAGCAGTTCTTC.

The V and J genes are TRBV10-2 and TRBJ2-3; 7 bases line up with TRBD2. The V gene end was trimmed by 6 bases and the J gene end by 6 bases; junction bases not matched to a gene: 6. The CDR3 has 13 amino acids. CDR1 and CDR2 (germline): WSHSY, SAAADI. The CDR3 DNA follows: TGCGCCAGCAGGCTTGCGGGGGAGGATACGCAGTATTTT. This codes for CASRLAGEDTQYF.

The chain is built from TRBV18 and TRBJ1-6, with TRBD1 matching over 12 bases. Germline-derived CDR1 and CDR2 are KGHSH and LQKENI. This CDR3 has 19 residues. Germline trimming cut 2 bases from V and 7 bases from J; bases unmatched to any gene: 12. The DNA of the CDR3 is TGTGCCAGCTCACCATTCGTCCGGGACAGGGGGCGGGGGAATTCACCCCTCCACTTT. Protein: CASSPFVRDRGRGNSPLHF.